These 4 T cell receptor beta chains were sequenced from one sample in a study of CD8+ T cells in alopecia areata. Extracted from the samples, RNA was reverse transcribed into cDNA to serve as the sequencing template. Repertoires were generated with immunoSEQ multiplex PCR, while TCRdb's copy carries only in-frame clones and drops some. Of 90,000 to 150,000 clones in the sample, 35% to 45% are singletons; the top ten hold 3.1%. Sequenced material: CD4+ T cells sorted from blood. The receptors were gathered from a human donor with alopecia areata.

The genes are TRBV29-1 and TRBJ2-4; D is unresolved. Germline V gene sequence: CDR1 SQVTM, CDR2 ANQGSEA. V lost 3 bases and J 7 bases, leaving 7 bases between the germline ends. CDR3 size: 11 residues. CDR3 sequence: CSVDRLNIQYF. In DNA form, the CDR3 reads TGCAGCGTTGACAGGTTGAACATTCAGTACTTC.

This clone has just one count. This chain links TRBV29-1 with TRBJ1-2; D not certain. Looked up from germline, CDR1 is SQVTM and CDR2 is ANQGSEA. The CDR3 has 14 amino acids. V dropped 7 bases and J dropped 4 bases, with 19 bases sitting between them. The CDR3 DNA sequence: TGCAGCGCCGATCGGTCCCGAGTCGGCTATGGCTACACCTTC. Amino acid sequence: CSADRSRVGYGYTF.

The CDR3 sequence is CASSVQLAVSEQFF. The CDR3 bases are TGTGCCAGCAGCGTGCAGCTAGCAGTAAGTGAGCAGTTCTTC. The chain recombines TRBV9 with TRBJ2-1; possible D gene TRBD2, 5 bases. Trimming shortened V by 2 bases and J by 9 bases, and 15 bases separated the two germline ends. Looked up from germline, CDR1 is SGDLS and CDR2 is YYNGEE. The CDR3 length is 14 residues.

The V gene is TRBV5-1, the J gene TRBJ2-1; 7 bases fit TRBD1. This CDR3 region has 14 residues. Losses at the gene ends were 3 bases for V and 6 bases for J; bases not matched to a gene: 6. The germline V gene encodes CDR1 SGHRS and CDR2 YFSETQ. Here the CDR3 reads CASSYGTAFNEQFF. The CDR3 DNA is TGCGCCAGCAGCTACGGGACAGCGTTCAATGAGCAGTTCTTC.